The rows below give T cell receptor beta chains drawn from one sample of a study of long-term antiretroviral therapy in people with HIV. TCRdb's copy holds only in-frame clones and misses some; the assay was immunoSEQ multiplex PCR. The repertoire holds about 28,000 clones, 80% to 85% seen once, with less than 7% in the top ten. The source material was unsorted PBMCs, sampled 0.4 years after starting antiretroviral therapy. All receptors derive from a man in his late teens or twenties with HIV. The CDR3 runs from the conserved cysteine through the conserved F or W. The D gene is left open where the match is weak. The listing skips clone size in some rows; elsewhere it reads once, few, many or a size class.

J: TRBJ2-1
D: -
size: once
length: 16
V: TRBV18
DNA: TGTGCCAGCTCACCACCGCTGGGCCCCGCACGGGATGAGCAGTTCTTC
CDR3: CASSPPLGPARDEQFF

J: TRBJ2-7
D: TRBD1
size: -
length: 16
V: TRBV27
DNA: TGTGCCAGCAGCCAAGCCACCACCGGGACAGGCTACGAGCAGTACTTC
CDR3: CASSQATTGTGYEQYF

J: TRBJ2-3
D: -
size: -
length: 15
V: TRBV4-2
DNA: TGTGCCAGCAGCCAAGGTGGACCCTTCACAGATACGCAGTATTTT
CDR3: CASSQGGPFTDTQYF

J: TRBJ1-1
D: -
size: -
length: 17
V: TRBV5-1
DNA: TGCGCCAGCAGTCCTGGCCCCCCGAGCGGAGGACACACTGAAGCTTTCTTT
CDR3: CASSPGPPSGGHTEAFF

J: TRBJ1-1
D: -
size: -
length: 12
V: TRBV10-2
DNA: TGCGCCAGCAGTGACTGGGGGACTGAAGCTTTCTTT
CDR3: CASSDWGTEAFF

J: TRBJ2-2
D: TRBD2
size: -
length: 16
V: TRBV7-2
DNA: TGTGCCAGCAGCTTTGTGGCTAGCGGGAAAGGCGGGGAGCTGTTTTTT
CDR3: CASSFVASGKGGELFF

J: TRBJ1-1
D: -
size: -
length: 13
V: TRBV12-5
DNA: TGTGCTAGTGGTTTGGCCCGAGGAGTCGAAGCTTTCTTT
CDR3: CASGLARGVEAFF

J: TRBJ2-7
D: -
size: -
length: 16
V: TRBV19
DNA: TGTGCCAGTAGTGGGTTATCGGGACGCAACTCCTACGAGCAGTACTTC
CDR3: CASSGLSGRNSYEQYF

J: TRBJ1-4
D: -
size: -
length: 14
V: TRBV27
DNA: TGTGCCAGCAGTGTCGGACTTATGTCTGAAAAACTGTTTTTT
CDR3: CASSVGLMSEKLFF

J: TRBJ1-1
D: -
size: once
length: 16
V: TRBV2
DNA: TGTGCCAGCAGTGAAGGACAAGGGGACGGTAGCACTGAAGCTTTCTTT
CDR3: CASSEGQGDGSTEAFF

J: TRBJ1-1
D: -
size: -
length: 14
V: TRBV5-1
DNA: TGCGCCAGCAGCAACGGACAGATGAACACTGAAGCTTTCTTT
CDR3: CASSNGQMNTEAFF

J: TRBJ2-7
D: TRBD2
size: -
length: 14
V: TRBV7-9
DNA: TGTGCCAGCAGCTTACTAGCGGGGGTCTACGAGCAGTACTTC
CDR3: CASSLLAGVYEQYF

J: TRBJ2-7
D: TRBD1
size: -
length: 14
V: TRBV5-7
DNA: TGTGCCACCCCGGGACAGCGAAGGTCCTACGAGCAGTACTTC
CDR3: CATPGQRRSYEQYF

J: TRBJ2-2
D: TRBD1
size: -
length: 16
V: TRBV4-1
DNA: TGCGCCAGCAGCCAAGATAGGGCAGGGGGAACCGGGGAGCTGTTTTTT
CDR3: CASSQDRAGGTGELFF

J: TRBJ2-3
D: TRBD2
size: -
length: 17
V: TRBV4-1
DNA: TGCGCCAGCAGCCAACTAGTTAGCGGGAGGGAAGTAGATACGCAGTATTTT
CDR3: CASSQLVSGREVDTQYF

J: TRBJ2-3
D: TRBD2
size: -
length: 15
V: TRBV29-1
DNA: TGCAGCGTCGAAGTTGGTAGCGGGCTTACAGATACGCAGTATTTT
CDR3: CSVEVGSGLTDTQYF

J: TRBJ2-1
D: -
size: -
length: 14
V: TRBV29-1
DNA: TGCAGCGTTGAAGATTTTCAAGAGGAGAATGAGCAGTTCTTC
CDR3: CSVEDFQEENEQFF

J: TRBJ1-5
D: TRBD1
size: few
length: 16
V: TRBV19
DNA: TGTGCCAGTAGTATCGAGGGGGCAGCAAGCAATCAGCCCCAGCATTTT
CDR3: CASSIEGAASNQPQHF

J: TRBJ2-2
D: TRBD1
size: -
length: 15
V: TRBV18
DNA: TGTGCCAGCTCACCGGGGACAGGGAACACCGGGGAGCTGTTTTTT
CDR3: CASSPGTGNTGELFF

J: TRBJ2-1
D: TRBD2
size: -
length: 13
V: TRBV10-3
DNA: TGTGCCATCCTAGCGGGAGACTACAATGAGCAGTTCTTC
CDR3: CAILAGDYNEQFF